A single sample gave rise to the 20 T cell receptor beta chains below, sequenced in a study of blood T cell repertoires in COVID-19. The repertoire was sequenced with immunoSEQ multiplex PCR; TCRdb's copy has only in-frame clones and lacks some. In the table there are around 300,000 clones, 90% of which are singletons. The sequenced material came from peripheral blood. Every receptor here comes from a woman aged 35 to 49 with COVID-19, enrolled during active disease.

V and J are TRBV12-5 and TRBJ2-7, with TRBD1 matching over 8 bases. CDR3 size: 15 residues. With 4 bases clipped from V and 7 bases from J, the junction kept 12 bases outside the gene matches. Germline CDR1 reads LGHNT; CDR2 reads FRNRAP. CDR3 coding DNA: TGTGCTAGTGGTTCCCAACGTCAGGGGGCTAGGGAGCAGTACTTC. Translating gives CASGSQRQGAREQYF.

The chain has TRBV19 and TRBJ2-5, with 8 bases identical to TRBD1. Per the germline V gene, CDR1 is LNHDA and CDR2 is SQIVND (reference sequence). V was pared by 5 bases and J by 4 bases, with 12 bases of the junction left unmatched. The CDR3 runs to 16 residues. The CDR3 nucleotides read TGTGCCAGTAGTCCCCGGACAGGGTTAGAGGGAGAGACCCAGTACTTC. Amino acids: CASSPRTGLEGETQYF.

This chain links TRBV29-1 with TRBJ1-1; unclear D gene. Trimming cost V 5 bases and J 1 base, with 8 bases left between them. Germline CDR1 SQVTM, CDR2 ANQGSEA. The CDR3 spans 12 residues. The CDR3 DNA reads TGCAGCGTTCGGTCCGGGAACACTGAAGCTTTCTTT. Amino acid sequence: CSVRSGNTEAFF.

The chain carries TRBV7-8 and TRBJ2-5, with 8 bases that match TRBD2. This CDR3 has 16 residues. Germline V lookup: CDR1 SGHVS, CDR2 FQNEAQ. V trimming: 5 bases; J trimming: 5 bases; junction bases outside the gene matches: 13. CDR3: CASSTRPGGARETQYF. The CDR3 DNA reads TGTGCCAGCAGCACGCGTCCGGGGGGGGCGAGGGAGACCCAGTACTTC.

The rearrangement links TRBV5-4 to TRBJ2-5, with TRBD2 matching over 16 bases. This CDR3 region has 16 residues. Germline V lookup: CDR1 SGHNT, CDR2 YYREEE (reference sequence). V was clipped by 5 bases and J by 5 bases; unmatched bases: 6. CDR3 sequence: CASRAGLAGGPETQYF. The CDR3 DNA reads TGTGCCAGCAGAGCGGGACTAGCGGGGGGGCCGGAGACCCAGTACTTC.

The chain uses TRBV5-1 and TRBJ2-7, with 7 bases matching TRBD1. CDR3 length: 17 amino acids. V was pared by 0 bases and J by 1 base, with 10 bases of the junction left unmatched. The germline CDR1 and CDR2 sequences are SGHRS and YFSETQ. The CDR3 spells CASSLAGGRNRSYEQYF. CDR3 coding DNA: TGCGCCAGCAGCTTGGCAGGGGGACGGAACCGTTCCTACGAGCAGTACTTC. The variable domain in full, completed from reference TRBV5-1 and TRBJ2-7, reads KAGVTQTPRYLIKTRGQQVTLSCSPISGHRSVSWYQQTPGQGLQFLFEYFSETQRNKGNFPGRFSGRQFSNSRSEMNVSTLELGDSALYLCASSLAGGRNRSYEQYFGPGTRLTVT.

This chain connects TRBV5-4 to TRBJ1-4; maybe TRBD1 (5 bases). Trimming took off 2 bases at V and 3 bases at J, with 8 bases between the two ends. CDR1 and CDR2 from the germline V gene are SGHNT and YYREEE (reference sequence). This CDR3 spans 14 amino acids. The CDR3 here is CASSFKGPNEKLFF. CDR3 nucleotide sequence: TGTGCCAGCAGCTTTAAGGGGCCTAATGAAAAACTGTTTTTT.

The CDR3 sequence is CASSTGVHGYTF. For the CDR3, the DNA is TGTGCCAGCAGTACAGGGGTACATGGCTACACCTTC. V and J are TRBV28 and TRBJ1-2; 7 nucleotides agree with TRBD1. CDR1 is MDHEN and CDR2 is SYDVKM in the germline V gene. The V segment lost 5 bases and the J segment 6 bases; nucleotides outside the gene matches: 3. The CDR3 length is 12 residues.

This clone was seen just once. This sequence joins TRBV7-9 and TRBJ1-4, with 7 bases fitting TRBD1. Germline CDR1 reads SEHNR; CDR2 reads FQNEAQ (reference sequence). This CDR3 has 19 amino acids. With V trimmed by 0 bases and J by 3 bases, 13 bases remained unmatched. DNA of the CDR3: TGTGCCAGCAGCTTAGCGCTTCAAGGAGGGGGCAAGGCTAATGAAAAACTGTTTTTT. Its protein product is CASSLALQGGGKANEKLFF.

The chain combines TRBV27 with TRBJ1-5, with 11 nucleotides matching TRBD1. CDR1 MNHEY and CDR2 SMNVEV come from the germline V gene (reference sequence). V lost 6 bases and J lost 2; bases outside the gene matches: 6. The CDR3 runs 16 residues. CDR3 sequence: CASSRGQGAGNQPQHF. The CDR3 nucleotides read TGTGCCAGCAGCCGCGGACAGGGGGCCGGCAATCAGCCCCAGCATTTT.

In nucleotides, the CDR3 is TGTGCCAGCAGCCCCTATGGGGCTGCCTATGGCTACACCTTC. This sequence encodes CASSPYGAAYGYTF. V and J are TRBV7-2 and TRBJ1-2, with D possibly TRBD1 on 5 matching bases. V gave up 5 bases and J gave up 4 bases, with 14 bases separating them. The CDR3 consists of 14 residues. From germline, CDR1 is SGHTA and CDR2 FQGNSA. Filled out from reference TRBV7-2 and TRBJ1-2, the complete variable domain reads GAGVSQSPSNKVTEKGKDVELRCDPISGHTALYWYRQSLGQGLEFLIYFQGNSAPDKSGLPSDRFSAERTGGSVSTLTIQRTQQEDSAVYLCASSPYGAAYGYTFGSGTRLTVV.

This clone was seen more than once but under ten times. The chain employs TRBV12-3 or TRBV12-4 and TRBJ1-2, with D possibly being TRBD1 (6 bases). V was trimmed by 3 bases and J by 8 bases, leaving 13 bases between them. The CDR3 sequence is 13 residues long. CDR3 amino acids: CASSFTGLGGYTF. The CDR3 DNA reads as TGTGCCAGCAGTTTTACAGGGCTCGGGGGCTACACCTTC.

This chain joins TRBV27 and TRBJ1-6, with a weak D call TRBD1 (5 bases). The germline V gene has CDR1 MNHEY and CDR2 SMNVEV (reference sequence). The CDR3 length is 16 residues. The V end lost 5 bases, the J end lost 5 bases, and 16 bases lay between the germline ends. CDR3 loop: CASSDFLSGDNSPLHF. The DNA of the CDR3 is TGTGCCAGCAGTGACTTTTTGTCGGGGGATAATTCACCCCTCCACTTT.

J is TRBJ2-1 and V is TRBV25-1, with a tentative D call TRBD2 (6 bases). Deletions cut 8 bases from V and 13 bases from J, with 18 bases between. This CDR3 has 12 residues. Germline CDR1 and CDR2: MGHDK and SYGVNS. CDR3 region: CASLSPGLLQFF. DNA for the CDR3: TGTGCCAGCTTGTCGCCGGGACTCTTACAGTTCTTC.

This chain links TRBV28 with TRBJ2-2; D uncertain. The germline CDR1 and CDR2 sequences are MDHEN and SYDVKM. The CDR3 runs 13 residues. The germline V and J ends were trimmed by 3 bases and 8 bases, with 10 bases remaining between them. CDR3 sequence: CASSLKQAGELFF. The DNA for the CDR3 is TGTGCCAGCAGTTTGAAGCAGGCTGGGGAGCTGTTTTTT. Looking up the rest from reference TRBV28 and TRBJ2-2 gives the full variable domain: DVKVTQSSRYLVKRTGEKVFLECVQDMDHENMFWYRQDPGLGLRLIYFSYDVKMKEKGDIPEGYSVSREKKERFSLILESASTNQTSMYLCASSLKQAGELFFGEGSRLTVL.

The chain has TRBV18 and TRBJ1-2, with D possibly TRBD1 on 5 matching bases. The CDR3 is 14 amino acids. CDR1 and CDR2 from the germline V gene are KGHSH and LQKENI. V was pared by 3 bases and J by 3 bases, with 11 bases between. CDR3 nucleotides: TGTGCCAGCTCACCCTTGGACAACTACTATGGCTACACCTTC. Translated: CASSPLDNYYGYTF.

The chain recombines TRBV30 with TRBJ1-2; 7 bases map to TRBD1. Germline V lookup: CDR1 GTSNPN, CDR2 SVGIG (reference sequence). The V gene end was trimmed by 6 bases and the J gene end by 0 bases; junction bases not matched to a gene: 4. The CDR3 consists of 13 residues. The CDR3 nucleotides are TGTGCCTGCTGGGACAGTTCTAACTATGGCTACACCTTC. Its protein product is CACWDSSNYGYTF.

This chain joins TRBV28 and TRBJ2-6; D is perhaps TRBD1 (7 bases). Germline V gives CDR1 MDHEN, CDR2 SYDVKM. This CDR3 is built from 15 residues. V was clipped by 9 bases and J by 3 bases, with 15 bases between them. Here the CDR3 reads CASEGGGVGANVLTF. CDR3 in DNA: TGTGCCAGTGAAGGGGGCGGGGTTGGGGCCAACGTCCTGACTTTC.

V and J are TRBV3-1 (or the pseudogene TRBV3-2) and TRBJ1-1; D might be TRBD1 (5 bases). The CDR3 spans 14 residues. Germline CDR1 LGHDT, CDR2 YNNKEL (reference sequence). Trimming stripped 1 base from V and 7 bases from J, with 13 bases between. The CDR3 sequence: CASSQVRGYGEAFF. CDR3 DNA: TGTGCCAGCAGCCAAGTTCGGGGGTACGGTGAAGCTTTCTTT.

This chain joins TRBV29-1 and TRBJ2-1; maybe TRBD2 (5 bases). Trimming took 0 bases from V and 8 from J, leaving 14 bases between them. From germline, CDR1 is SQVTM and CDR2 ANQGSEA. This CDR3 region has 14 residues. The DNA for the CDR3 is TGCAGCGTTGAAGATCCCCTAGCTCTCGATGAGCAGTTCTTC. Translation gives CSVEDPLALDEQFF.